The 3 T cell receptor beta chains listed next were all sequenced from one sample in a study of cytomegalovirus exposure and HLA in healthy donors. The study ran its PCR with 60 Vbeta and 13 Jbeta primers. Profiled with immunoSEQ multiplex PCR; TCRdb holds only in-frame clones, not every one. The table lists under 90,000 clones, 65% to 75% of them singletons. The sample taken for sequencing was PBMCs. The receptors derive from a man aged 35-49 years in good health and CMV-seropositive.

CDR3 DNA sequence: TGCGCCAGCAGTGAAGCTAGCTCTGGAAACACCATATATTTT. It encodes CASSEASSGNTIYF. J is TRBJ1-3 and V is TRBV10-2; D is unresolved. Trimming left V 3 bases short and J 0 bases short, with 6 bases between. CDR3 size: 14 residues. Germline-derived CDR1 and CDR2 are WSHSY and SAAADI.

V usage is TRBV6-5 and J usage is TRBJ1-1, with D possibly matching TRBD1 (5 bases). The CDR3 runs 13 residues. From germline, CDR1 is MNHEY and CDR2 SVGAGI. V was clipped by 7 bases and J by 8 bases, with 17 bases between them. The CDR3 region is CASKRLGHGEAFF. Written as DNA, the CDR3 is TGTGCCAGCAAAAGACTTGGACATGGAGAAGCTTTCTTT.

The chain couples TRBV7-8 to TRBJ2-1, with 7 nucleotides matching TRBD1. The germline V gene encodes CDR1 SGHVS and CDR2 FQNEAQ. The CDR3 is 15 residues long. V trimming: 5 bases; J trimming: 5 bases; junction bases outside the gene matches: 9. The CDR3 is CASSRNRDSNNEQFF. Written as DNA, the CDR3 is TGTGCCAGCAGCCGGAACCGGGACAGTAACAATGAGCAGTTCTTC.